This TCR beta chain was sequenced in a study of OX40 agonist ivuxolimab in advanced cancers. Study as a whole: Every 2 weeks, ivuxolimab was infused into the patients intravenously at between 0.01 and 10 mg/kg. Overall study results and limits: Relative to CD4+, CD8+ T cells held more expanded clones on average. The antigens recognized by the expanded peripheral T cells, that is their antigen specificity, were not determined.

Sequencing was performed with immunoSEQ multiplex PCR; in TCRdb, only in-frame clones are kept and a portion is missing. The sample comprises 15,000 to 20,000 clones, roughly 84% of which are singletons, and 0.65% to 0.8% rests with the top ten. For this clone: Its antigen is currently unknown.

Trimming took off 4 bases at V and 5 bases at J, with 11 bases between the two ends. The CDR3 runs to 13 residues. The germline CDR1 and CDR2 sequences are LNHDA and SQIVND (reference sequence). The sequenced sample was CD4+ or CD8+ T cells sorted from blood, obtained in a trial of the OX40 agonist ivuxolimab. J is TRBJ1-1 and V is TRBV19, with D possibly being TRBD1 (5 bases). The TCR comes from an adult with an advanced solid tumor such as melanoma, head and neck, liver or kidney cancer. This CDR3 is CASSTGSWTEAFF. The CDR3 DNA sequence: TGTGCCAGTAGTACAGGGAGTTGGACTGAAGCTTTCTTT.